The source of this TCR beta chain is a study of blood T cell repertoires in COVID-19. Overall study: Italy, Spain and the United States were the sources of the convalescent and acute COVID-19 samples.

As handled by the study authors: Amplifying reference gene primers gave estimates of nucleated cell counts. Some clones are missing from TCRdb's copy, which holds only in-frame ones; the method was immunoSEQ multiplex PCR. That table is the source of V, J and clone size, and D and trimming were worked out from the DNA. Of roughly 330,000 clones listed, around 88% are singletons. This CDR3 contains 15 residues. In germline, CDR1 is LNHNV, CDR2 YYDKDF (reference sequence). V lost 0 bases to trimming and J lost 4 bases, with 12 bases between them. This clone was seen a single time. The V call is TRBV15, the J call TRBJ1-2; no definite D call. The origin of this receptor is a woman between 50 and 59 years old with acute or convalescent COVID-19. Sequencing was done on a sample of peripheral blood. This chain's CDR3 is CATSRDLAGGYGYTF. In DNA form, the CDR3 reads TGTGCCACCAGCAGAGATCTCGCAGGAGGCTATGGCTACACCTTC.